Below, 23 T cell receptor beta chains from the same sample are listed, as sequenced in a study of blood T cells in healthy people across ages (dated by TCRdb to about 2015). Receptor amplification or capture employed 5' RACE. The reads were generated on an Illumina HiSeq 2500. A second PCR of about 6 to 11 cycles was run with a J-beta primer mix and a sample-barcoded 5' primer. TCRdb redid the processing of the public reads, applying fastp at Q25 and MiXCR, and retained in-frame beta chains. Rows with one shared CDR3 protein collapse into an entry with the most common genes and DNA. The table for this sample lists 890,000 or so distinct CDR3 sequences; around two thirds of them were counted only once. Approximately 30% of the sample is taken by the ten largest. The sequencing sample was made of blood. The source of these receptors is a man aged 25 to 40 in good health.

The chain is built from TRBV4-1 and TRBJ2-4; 7 bases are shared with TRBD2. The DNA end is more similar to TRBJ2-7, so the J call may be wrong. The CDR3 runs to 18 residues. CDR1 and CDR2 from the germline V gene are MGHRA and YSYEKL. The CDR3, as DNA: TGCGCCAGCAGCCAAGTCCATGGCGGGGGAGCATCGAAATACGAGCAGTACTTC. It yields the protein CASSQVHGGGASKYEQYF.

The table lists this clonotype with a few counts. This chain links TRBV4-1 with TRBJ1-4; D is uncertain. V lost 0 bases and J lost 0, with 14 bases in between. The CDR3 covers 18 residues. From germline, CDR1 is MGHRA and CDR2 YSYEKL. In nucleotides, the CDR3 is TGCGCCAGCAGCCAAGAGGTTCCAGGACGATCAACTAATGAAAAACTGTTTTTT. Translated: CASSQEVPGRSTNEKLFF.

The chain couples TRBV29-1 to TRBJ2-1, with 7 bases that match TRBD2. Germline V gene data show CDR1 as SQVTM and CDR2 as ANQGSEA. The CDR3 loop spans 12 amino acids. With 4 bases clipped from V and 9 bases from J, the junction kept 6 bases outside the gene matches. The DNA of the CDR3 is TGCAGCGTTGTGGTTTGGGAGGGTGAGCAGTTCTTC. Its protein product is CSVVVWEGEQFF.

This clonotype was picked up a small number of times. This chain links TRBV28 with TRBJ2-7, with D possibly TRBD1 on 5 matching bases. Trimming took off 9 bases at V and 4 bases at J, with 19 bases between the two ends. This CDR3 comprises 14 residues. The V gene's germline CDR1 is MDHEN and CDR2 SYDVKM. The CDR3 DNA sequence: TGTGCCAGTGAAGAAGGGGTGCTCGGGTACGAGCAGTACTTC. It yields the protein CASEEGVLGYEQYF.

The genes are TRBV9 and TRBJ2-5; 7 bases are shared with TRBD1. The CDR3 runs 14 residues. The ends lost 4 bases at V and 5 bases at J; junction bases unmatched: 8. From germline, CDR1 is SGDLS and CDR2 YYNGEE. CDR3 sequence reads: CASSQDRVWETQYF. Written as DNA, the CDR3 is TGTGCCAGCAGCCAAGACAGGGTATGGGAGACCCAGTACTTC.

V gene TRBV9 combines with J gene TRBJ2-1, with a tentative D call TRBD2 (7 bases). V lost 6 bases, J lost 8 bases, and 15 bases lay in between. This CDR3 has 13 amino acids. Per germline, CDR1 SGDLS and CDR2 YYNGEE. The DNA of the CDR3 is TGTGCCAGCACTCACGGGGGGCACCATGAGCAGTTCTTC. Encoded protein: CASTHGGHHEQFF.

This clonotype was observed a few times. The chain recombines TRBV15 with TRBJ2-1; no definite D call. V gave up 0 bases and J gave up 3 bases, with 6 bases separating them. Germline V lookup: CDR1 LNHNV, CDR2 YYDKDF (reference sequence). The CDR3 sequence is 14 residues long. The CDR3 sequence: CATSRDTGYNEQFF. DNA of the CDR3: TGTGCCACCAGCAGAGATACCGGCTACAATGAGCAGTTCTTC.

V gene TRBV9 combines with J gene TRBJ2-3; tentative D call: TRBD2 (6 bases). The CDR3 covers 16 residues. V shed 4 bases and J shed 1 base, with 16 bases lying between them. The V gene's germline CDR1 is SGDLS and CDR2 YYNGEE. The CDR3 here is CASSPWESSGTDTQYF. The CDR3, as DNA: TGTGCCAGCAGCCCCTGGGAGTCTAGCGGCACAGATACGCAGTATTTT.

The table lists this clonotype with a few counts. The chain joins TRBV27 to TRBJ2-1; tentatively, D is TRBD1 or TRBD2 (5 bases each). This CDR3 region has 13 residues. The germline gives CDR1 MNHEY, CDR2 SMNVEV (reference sequence). V dropped 3 bases and J dropped 10 bases, with 13 bases sitting between them. This CDR3 reads CASSLVRGREQFF. The CDR3 DNA reads as TGTGCCAGCAGTTTGGTGAGGGGCAGGGAGCAGTTCTTC.

This clonotype was seen only a few times. The chain is built from TRBV12-3 or TRBV12-4 and TRBJ2-7, with D maybe TRBD2 (6 bases). The CDR3 consists of 14 residues. V was pared by 4 bases and J by 3 bases, with 13 bases between. The CDR3 nucleotides read TGTGCCAGCAGTTGGGCCGGGGGAGGCTACGAGCAGTACTTC. This sequence encodes CASSWAGGGYEQYF.

This clonotype was observed a handful of times. The chain has TRBV4-2 and TRBJ1-2; unclear D gene. The CDR3 runs 15 residues. Trimming pared 3 bases from V and 2 bases from J, leaving 13 bases between. From germline, CDR1 is LGHNA and CDR2 YNFKEQ. The CDR3 protein is CASSQASVGNYGYTF. As DNA, the CDR3 is TGTGCCAGCAGCCAGGCGTCTGTTGGAAACTATGGCTACACCTTC.

Note on this clonotype: A read error may account for a junction end that differs from germline. The V call is TRBV2, the J call TRBJ2-7; 9 bases map to TRBD2. Gene TRBJ2-5 matches the end of the DNA better, so the J call may be wrong. CDR3 length: 15 amino acids. Germline CDR1 and CDR2: SNHLY and FYNNEI. The CDR3 region has the DNA TGTGCCAGCAGTGCGCGGGGGGGCCTTCAAGCGACCCAGTACTTC. It specifies CASSARGGLQATQYF.

This clonotype was detected only a few times. The chain is built from TRBV4-2 and TRBJ2-7, with TRBD1 identical over 11 bases. Germline loops: CDR1 LGHNA, CDR2 YNFKEQ. The length of the CDR3 is 16 residues. Germline trimming cut 7 bases from V and 5 bases from J; bases unmatched to any gene: 13. CDR3 region: CASTQRGTGGLHEQYF. In DNA form, the CDR3 reads TGTGCCAGCACCCAGCGTGGGACAGGGGGTCTCCACGAGCAGTACTTC.

The chain recombines TRBV7-9 with TRBJ2-7, with D possibly matching TRBD2 (6 bases). The CDR3 length is 12 residues. The germline V gene has CDR1 SEHNR and CDR2 FQNEAQ (reference sequence). The V gene lost 6 bases and the J gene lost 6 bases, with 12 bases spanning the gap. CDR3 sequence reads: CASRGEVREQYF. CDR3 nucleotide sequence: TGTGCCAGCAGGGGGGAGGTTCGCGAGCAGTACTTC.

The table lists this clonotype with a count of one. V gene TRBV7-9 combines with J gene TRBJ2-3; D may correspond to TRBD1 or TRBD2 (5 bases each). The CDR3 is made up of 15 amino acids. Germline assignment: CDR1 SEHNR and CDR2 FQNEAQ (reference sequence). V was clipped by 1 base and J by 2 bases, with 10 bases between them. This CDR3 is CASSLVRGFTDTQYF. In nucleotides, the CDR3 is TGTGCCAGCAGCTTAGTGAGGGGCTTCACAGATACGCAGTATTTT.

The chain joins TRBV5-5 to TRBJ2-7; the D is unclear. The V gene lost 1 base and the J gene lost 2 bases, with 13 bases spanning the gap. Germline V CDR1 and CDR2: SGHKS, YYEKEE (reference sequence). The CDR3 length is 15 residues. CDR3 loop: CASSLSQVIAYEQYF. The DNA for the CDR3 is TGTGCCAGCAGCTTGAGTCAGGTTATTGCCTACGAGCAGTACTTC. The full variable domain, its missing parts supplied by reference TRBV5-5 and TRBJ2-7, is DAGVTQSPTHLIKTRGQQVTLRCSPISGHKSVSWYQQVLGQGPQFIFQYYEKEERGRGNFPDRFSARQFPNYSSELNVNALLLGDSALYLCASSLSQVIAYEQYFGPGTRLTVT.

This clonotype was counted only a few times. This chain links TRBV3-1 with TRBJ1-1; D is unresolved. This CDR3 spans 14 amino acids. Germline V gene lookup returns CDR1 LGHDT and CDR2 YNNKEL (reference sequence). Trimming removed 2 bases from V and 6 bases from J, with 13 bases in between. CDR3 DNA sequence: TGTGCCAGCAGCCAACGGGAGGGTGGCGCTGAAGCTTTCTTT. This codes for CASSQREGGAEAFF.

For this clonotype: Given a much more abundant clone one base away, this may be a read error. CDR3 sequence reads: CASSFFSYEQYF. The CDR3 DNA reads TGTGCCAGCAGCTTCTTCTCCTACGAGCAGTACTTC. The gene calls are TRBV7-2 and TRBJ2-7, with D unclear. V lost 3 bases, J lost 0 bases, and 3 bases lay in between. This CDR3 has 12 residues. CDR1 is SGHTA and CDR2 is FQGNSA in the germline V gene.

J is TRBJ2-6 and V is TRBV20-1, with a tentative D call TRBD2 (7 bases). Trimming removed 1 base from V and 0 bases from J, with 13 bases in between. CDR1 and CDR2 (germline): DFQATT, SNEGSKA (reference sequence). This CDR3 contains 17 residues. The CDR3 nucleotides read TGCAGTGCTAGAGTCGGGGGGCCTCGCTCTGGGGCCAACGTCCTGACTTTC. The encoded protein is CSARVGGPRSGANVLTF.

The CDR3 bases are TGCAGCGTTTCGGACACCGGGGAGCTGTTTTTT. Translated, it gives CSVSDTGELFF. The rearrangement links TRBV29-1 to TRBJ2-2; D is undetermined. Per germline, CDR1 SQVTM and CDR2 ANQGSEA. Between the trimmed V and J ends, which lost 5 bases and 3 bases, there was a span of 4 bases. The CDR3 consists of 11 residues.

The chain is built from TRBV6-1 and TRBJ1-5; D is uncertain. Germline V lookup: CDR1 MNHNS, CDR2 SASEGT. The CDR3 sequence is 17 residues long. Trimming took 6 bases from V and 0 from J, leaving 18 bases between them. The CDR3 loop reads CASREPPNLISNQPQHF. DNA of the CDR3: TGTGCCAGCAGAGAACCCCCAAATCTGATTAGCAATCAGCCCCAGCATTTT.

The table lists this clonotype with a count of one. J is TRBJ2-3 and V is TRBV5-1; 9 nucleotides agree with TRBD2. The CDR3 is 15 residues long. The J segment lost 4 bases and the V segment lost 3 bases, leaving 6 bases of the junction unmatched. Germline loops: CDR1 SGHRS, CDR2 YFSETQ. The CDR3 region has the DNA TGCGCCAGCAGCTCGCTTAGCGGGGGCCCAGATACGCAGTATTTT. Its protein product is CASSSLSGGPDTQYF.

This clonotype has a handful of counts. This chain uses TRBV7-2 with TRBJ2-5, with 12 bases aligning to TRBD2. V gave up 3 bases and J gave up 11 bases; unmatched junction bases: 7. Looked up from germline, CDR1 is SGHTA and CDR2 is FQGNSA. The CDR3 consists of 14 residues. This CDR3 is CASSFPGLAGKQYF. The DNA of the CDR3 is TGTGCCAGCAGCTTCCCTGGACTAGCGGGAAAGCAGTACTTC.